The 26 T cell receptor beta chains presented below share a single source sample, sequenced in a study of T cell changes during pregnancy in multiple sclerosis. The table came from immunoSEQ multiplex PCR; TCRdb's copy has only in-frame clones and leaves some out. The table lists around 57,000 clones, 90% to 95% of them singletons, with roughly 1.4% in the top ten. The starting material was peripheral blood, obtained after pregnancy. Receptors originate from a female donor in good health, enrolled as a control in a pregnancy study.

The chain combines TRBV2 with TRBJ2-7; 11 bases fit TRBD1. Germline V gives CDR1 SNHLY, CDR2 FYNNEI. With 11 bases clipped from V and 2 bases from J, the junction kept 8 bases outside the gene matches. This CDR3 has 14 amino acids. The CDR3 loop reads CAGSGTGGAYEQYF. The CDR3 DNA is TGTGCCGGATCCGGGACAGGGGGTGCCTACGAGCAGTACTTC.

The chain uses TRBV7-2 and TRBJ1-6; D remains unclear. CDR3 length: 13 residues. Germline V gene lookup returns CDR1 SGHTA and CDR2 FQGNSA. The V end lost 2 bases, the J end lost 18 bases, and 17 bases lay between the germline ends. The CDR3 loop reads CASSLPSQSFNHF. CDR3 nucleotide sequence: TGTGCCAGCAGCTTACCGTCACAGTCTTTTAACCACTTT.

The CDR3 protein is CASSYRDLSTDTQYF. The CDR3 DNA is TGTGCCAGCAGTTACCGGGATCTAAGCACAGATACGCAGTATTTT. The V gene is TRBV6-5, the J gene TRBJ2-3, with D tentatively TRBD2 (5 bases). The germline V gene encodes CDR1 MNHEY and CDR2 SVGAGI. Trimming stripped 2 bases from V and 0 bases from J, with 9 bases between. The CDR3 has 15 residues.

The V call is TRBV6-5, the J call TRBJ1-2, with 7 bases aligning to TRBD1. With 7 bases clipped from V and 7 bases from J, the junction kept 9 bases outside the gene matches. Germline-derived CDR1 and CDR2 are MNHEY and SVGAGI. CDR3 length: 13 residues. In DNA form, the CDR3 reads TGTGCCAGCAAAAAAACAGGGGACGCTGGCTACACCTTC. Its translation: CASKKTGDAGYTF.

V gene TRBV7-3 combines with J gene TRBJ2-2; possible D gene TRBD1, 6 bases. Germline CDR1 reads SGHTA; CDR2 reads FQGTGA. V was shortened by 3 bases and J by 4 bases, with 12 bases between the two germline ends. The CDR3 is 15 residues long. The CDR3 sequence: CASSLQGMGTGELFF. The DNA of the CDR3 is TGTGCCAGCAGCTTGCAGGGGATGGGCACCGGGGAGCTGTTTTTT.

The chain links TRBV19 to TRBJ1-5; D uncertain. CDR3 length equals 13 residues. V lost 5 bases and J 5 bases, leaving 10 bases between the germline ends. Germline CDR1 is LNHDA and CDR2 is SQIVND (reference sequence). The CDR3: CASSSGYYQPQHF. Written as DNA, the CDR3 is TGTGCCAGTAGTTCCGGGTATTATCAGCCCCAGCATTTT.

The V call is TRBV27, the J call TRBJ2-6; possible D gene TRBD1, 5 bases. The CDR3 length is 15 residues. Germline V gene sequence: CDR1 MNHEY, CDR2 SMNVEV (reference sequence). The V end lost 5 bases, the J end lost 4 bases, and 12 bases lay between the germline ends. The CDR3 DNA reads TGTGCCAGCAGTCCCCCGGACAAGGGGGCCAACGTCCTGACTTTC. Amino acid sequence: CASSPPDKGANVLTF.

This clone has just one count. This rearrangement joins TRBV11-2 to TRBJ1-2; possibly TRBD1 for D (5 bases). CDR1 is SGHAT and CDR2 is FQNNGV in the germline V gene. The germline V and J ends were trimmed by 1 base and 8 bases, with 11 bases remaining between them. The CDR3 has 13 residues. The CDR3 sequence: CASSLGEGLGYTF. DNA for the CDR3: TGTGCCAGCAGCTTAGGGGAGGGGTTGGGCTACACCTTC.

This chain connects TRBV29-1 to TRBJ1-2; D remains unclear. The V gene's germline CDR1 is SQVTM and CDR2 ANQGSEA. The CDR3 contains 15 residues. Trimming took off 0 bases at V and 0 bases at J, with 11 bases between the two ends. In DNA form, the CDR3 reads TGCAGCGTTGAAGACCCCGACAATTCTAACTATGGCTACACCTTC. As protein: CSVEDPDNSNYGYTF.

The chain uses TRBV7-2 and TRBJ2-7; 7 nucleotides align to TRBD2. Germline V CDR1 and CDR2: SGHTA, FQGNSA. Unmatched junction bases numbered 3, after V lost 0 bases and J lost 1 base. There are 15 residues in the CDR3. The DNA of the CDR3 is TGTGCCAGCAGCTTAGCAAGCGGGGCGTCCTACGAGCAGTACTTC. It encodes CASSLASGASYEQYF.

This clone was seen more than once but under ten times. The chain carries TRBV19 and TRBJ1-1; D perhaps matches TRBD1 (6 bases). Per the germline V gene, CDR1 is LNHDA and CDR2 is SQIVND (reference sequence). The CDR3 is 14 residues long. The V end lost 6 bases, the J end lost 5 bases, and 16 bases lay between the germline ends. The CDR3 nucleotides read TGTGCCAGTAGACCCCCCGGGGGGCGGACTGAAGCTTTCTTT. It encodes CASRPPGGRTEAFF.

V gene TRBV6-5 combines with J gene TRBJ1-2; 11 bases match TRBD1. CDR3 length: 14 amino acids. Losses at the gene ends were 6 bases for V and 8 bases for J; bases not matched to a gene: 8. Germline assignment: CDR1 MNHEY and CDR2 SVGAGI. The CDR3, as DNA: TGTGCCAGCAGGTTTTCGGGACAGGGGGAGGGCTACACCTTC. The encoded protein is CASRFSGQGEGYTF.

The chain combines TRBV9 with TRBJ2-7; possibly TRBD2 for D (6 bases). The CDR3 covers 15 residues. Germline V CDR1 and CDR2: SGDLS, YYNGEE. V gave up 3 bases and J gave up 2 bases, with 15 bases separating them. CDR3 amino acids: CASSAAGRAAYEQYF. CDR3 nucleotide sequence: TGTGCCAGCAGCGCAGCGGGCCGGGCGGCCTACGAGCAGTACTTC.

The CDR3 sequence is CASSISSNYGYTF. As DNA, the CDR3 is TGTGCCAGTAGTATTTCTTCTAACTATGGCTACACCTTC. The chain employs TRBV19 and TRBJ1-2, with unresolved D. The V and J ends lost 3 bases and 0 bases respectively, with 5 bases between them. The CDR3 is 13 residues long. Germline V gene lookup returns CDR1 LNHDA and CDR2 SQIVND (reference sequence).

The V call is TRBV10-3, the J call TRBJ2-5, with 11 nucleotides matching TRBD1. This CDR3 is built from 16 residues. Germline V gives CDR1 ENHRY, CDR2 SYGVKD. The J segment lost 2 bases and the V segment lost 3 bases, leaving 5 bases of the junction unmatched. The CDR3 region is CAISDPGQGGQETQYF. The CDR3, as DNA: TGTGCCATCAGTGACCCGGGACAGGGGGGTCAAGAGACCCAGTACTTC.

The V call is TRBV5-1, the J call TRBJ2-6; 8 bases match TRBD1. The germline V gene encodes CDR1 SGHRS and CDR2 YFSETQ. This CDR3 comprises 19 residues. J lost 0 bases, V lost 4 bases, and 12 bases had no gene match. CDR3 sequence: CASSRYGQGLFSGANVLTF. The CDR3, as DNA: TGCGCCAGCAGCCGCTACGGACAGGGCCTTTTCTCTGGGGCCAACGTCCTGACTTTC.

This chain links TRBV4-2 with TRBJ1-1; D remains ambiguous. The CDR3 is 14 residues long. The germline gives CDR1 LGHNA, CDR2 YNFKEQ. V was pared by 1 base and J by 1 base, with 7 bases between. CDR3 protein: CASSQGTANTEAFF. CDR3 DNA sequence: TGTGCCAGCAGCCAAGGAACAGCGAACACTGAAGCTTTCTTT.

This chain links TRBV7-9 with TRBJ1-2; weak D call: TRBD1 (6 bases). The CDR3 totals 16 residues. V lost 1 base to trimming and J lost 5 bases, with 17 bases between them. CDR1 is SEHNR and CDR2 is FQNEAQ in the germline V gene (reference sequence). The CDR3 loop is CASSLEFSVRGYGYTF. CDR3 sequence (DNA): TGTGCCAGCAGCTTAGAATTTTCCGTGAGGGGGTATGGCTACACCTTC.

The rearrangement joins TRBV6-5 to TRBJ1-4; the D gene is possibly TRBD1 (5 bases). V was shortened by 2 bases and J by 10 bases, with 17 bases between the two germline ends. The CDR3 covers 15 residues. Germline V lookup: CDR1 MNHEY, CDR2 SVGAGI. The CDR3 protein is CASSYEGFRGGKLFF. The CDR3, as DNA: TGTGCCAGCAGTTACGAAGGGTTTAGGGGAGGAAAACTGTTTTTT.

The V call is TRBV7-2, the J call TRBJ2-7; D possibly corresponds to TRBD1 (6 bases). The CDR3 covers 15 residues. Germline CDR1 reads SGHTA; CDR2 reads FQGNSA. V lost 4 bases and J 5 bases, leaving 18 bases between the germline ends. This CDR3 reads CASSSYIRGFDEQYF. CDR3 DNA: TGTGCCAGCAGCTCTTATATCAGGGGCTTCGACGAGCAGTACTTC.

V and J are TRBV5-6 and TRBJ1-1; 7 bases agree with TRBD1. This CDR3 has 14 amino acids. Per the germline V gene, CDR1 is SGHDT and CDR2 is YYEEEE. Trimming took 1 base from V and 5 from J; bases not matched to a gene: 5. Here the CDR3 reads CASSLTGDATEAFF. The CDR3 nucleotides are TGTGCCAGCAGCTTGACAGGGGATGCGACTGAAGCTTTCTTT.

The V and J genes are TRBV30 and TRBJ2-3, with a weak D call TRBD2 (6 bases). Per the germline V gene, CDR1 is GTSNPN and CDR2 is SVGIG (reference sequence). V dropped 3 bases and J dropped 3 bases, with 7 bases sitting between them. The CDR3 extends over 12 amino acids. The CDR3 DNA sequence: TGTGCCTGGAGCGGGGGTACAGATACGCAGTATTTT. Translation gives CAWSGGTDTQYF.

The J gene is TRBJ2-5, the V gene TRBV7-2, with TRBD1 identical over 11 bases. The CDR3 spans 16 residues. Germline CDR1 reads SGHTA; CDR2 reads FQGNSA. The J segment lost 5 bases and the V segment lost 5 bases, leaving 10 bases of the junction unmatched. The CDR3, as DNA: TGTGCCAGCAGCCCTCGGACAGGGGGCTATGTGGAGACCCAGTACTTC. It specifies CASSPRTGGYVETQYF.

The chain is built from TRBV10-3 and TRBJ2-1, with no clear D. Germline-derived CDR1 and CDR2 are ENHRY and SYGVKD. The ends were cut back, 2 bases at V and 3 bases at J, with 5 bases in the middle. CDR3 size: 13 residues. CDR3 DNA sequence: TGTGCCATCAGTGAGGGGCGCTACAATGAGCAGTTCTTC. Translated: CAISEGRYNEQFF.

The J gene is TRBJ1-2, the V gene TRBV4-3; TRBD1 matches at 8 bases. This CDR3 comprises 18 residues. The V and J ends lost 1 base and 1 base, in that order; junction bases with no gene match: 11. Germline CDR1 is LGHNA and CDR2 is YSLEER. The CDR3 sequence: CASSQVAGTGDFNYGYTF. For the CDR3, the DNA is TGCGCCAGCAGCCAAGTTGCCGGGACAGGCGATTTTAACTATGGCTACACCTTC.

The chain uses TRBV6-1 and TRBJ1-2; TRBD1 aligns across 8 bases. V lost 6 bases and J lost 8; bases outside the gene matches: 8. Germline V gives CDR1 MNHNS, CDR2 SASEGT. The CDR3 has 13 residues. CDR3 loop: CASRSDRERGYTF. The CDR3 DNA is TGTGCCAGCAGATCGGACAGGGAACGGGGCTACACCTTC.